A selection of T cell receptor beta chains follows, all from one sample in a study of a mutant IDH1 vaccine in newly diagnosed glioma. Assay: immunoSEQ multiplex PCR; the TCRdb copy retains only in-frame clones and omits some. The repertoire consists of roughly 45,000 clones, with roughly 80% occurring once and the leading ten covering 2% to 3%. Their recognized antigens are unknown. The source was PBMCs, collected from a glioma patient whose treatment included an IDH1 peptide vaccine. These receptors all come from a young woman with glioma. Some clones in this sample may be carry-over from other donors' samples. Each CDR3 is given with its conserved first and last residue. The D gene is left open where the match is weak. Size is stated for part of the rows, as once, few or many counts, or as a class when the clone is expanded.

clone_size	v_call	d_call	j_call	cdr3_nt	cdr3_aa
-	TRBV28	TRBD2	TRBJ2-2	TGTGCCAGCCTTTCCTCACCGGGACTAGCGTCACGGAACACCGGGGAGCTGTTTTTT	CASLSSPGLASRNTGELFF
-	TRBV12-5	-	TRBJ2-3	TGTGCTAGTGGTTTGACCCCGGGCGGGTCAGATACGCAGTATTTT	CASGLTPGGSDTQYF
-	TRBV4-1	-	TRBJ1-4	TGCGCCAGCAGCCTGGCAGGGAGAACGGAAAAACTGTTTTTT	CASSLAGRTEKLFF
-	TRBV5-4	-	TRBJ2-3	TGTGCCAGCAGCTTGGGGGGAGGACTCTGGGGCACAGATACGCAGTATTTT	CASSLGGGLWGTDTQYF
-	TRBV2	-	TRBJ1-2	TGTGCCAGCAGCAGGGACAACTATGGCTACACCTTC	CASSRDNYGYTF
-	TRBV9	-	TRBJ2-7	TGTGCCAGGGGCGGGGTCTCCTACGAGCAGTACTTC	CARGGVSYEQYF
-	TRBV5-1	TRBD1	TRBJ2-7	TGCGCCAGCAGCTCCGGGACAGGGGCGTACGAGCAGTACTTC	CASSSGTGAYEQYF
-	TRBV7-2	TRBD1	TRBJ1-2	TGTGCCAGCAGCTCTTTCCTCCGGGACAGCAACTATGGCTACACCTTC	CASSSFLRDSNYGYTF
-	TRBV5-1	-	TRBJ2-1	TGCGCCAGCAGCTTGGAGAACAATGAGCAGTTCTTC	CASSLENNEQFF
-	TRBV19	-	TRBJ1-5	TGTGCCACCACGAAAGTCGGCTCTAGCAATCAGCCCCAGCATTTT	CATTKVGSSNQPQHF
-	TRBV27	-	TRBJ2-3	TGTGCCAGCAGTTTATCGGCCCTAGATACGCAGTATTTT	CASSLSALDTQYF
-	TRBV5-1	-	TRBJ2-1	TGCGCCAGCAAGTCCAACTCCTTCGGGTCCTACAATGAGCAGTTCTTC	CASKSNSFGSYNEQFF
-	TRBV12-5	TRBD1	TRBJ2-1	TGTGCTAGTCGCCGACCGGGACAGAACTACAATGAGCAGTTCTTC	CASRRPGQNYNEQFF
-	TRBV11-2	-	TRBJ2-7	TGTGCCAGCAGCCGCTATTCCTACGAGCAGTACTTC	CASSRYSYEQYF
-	TRBV7-6	-	TRBJ1-6	TGTGCCAGCAGCTTAGAGCTTAATTCACCCCTCCACTTT	CASSLELNSPLHF
-	TRBV4-3	-	TRBJ2-7	TGCGCCAGCAGCCGCGGGGACCCTGGAACGGAGCAGTACTTC	CASSRGDPGTEQYF
-	TRBV6-1	-	TRBJ2-3	TGTGCCAGCAGTGAACACGGTTCCGGCACAGATACGCAGTATTTT	CASSEHGSGTDTQYF
few	TRBV19	-	TRBJ1-1	TGTGCCAGTAGTATAGCCACTGAAGCTTTCTTT	CASSIATEAFF
-	TRBV7-2	-	TRBJ2-1	TGTGCCAGCAGCTTGATCGCAAGCTCCTACAATGAGCAGTTCTTC	CASSLIASSYNEQFF
-	TRBV19	TRBD1	TRBJ1-5	TGTGCCAGTAGTATTCGGACAGGGGGCGCGGGCAATCAGCCCCAGCATTTT	CASSIRTGGAGNQPQHF
once	TRBV2	TRBD1	TRBJ2-7	TGTGCCAGCAGTTTGCCCCGGGACAGCGCGTCCTACGAGCAGTACTTC	CASSLPRDSASYEQYF
-	TRBV5-1	-	TRBJ2-3	TGCGCCAGCAGCTTAGGGGGGGCAGATACGCAGTATTTT	CASSLGGADTQYF
once	TRBV2	-	TRBJ2-5	TGTGCCAGCAGTGTGGGGACCCAGTACTTC	CASSVGTQYF
few	TRBV2	-	TRBJ1-5	TGTGCCAGCAGGGAGGACAGCTATAGCAATCAGCCCCAGCATTTT	CASREDSYSNQPQHF
once	TRBV6-1	-	TRBJ2-1	TGTGCCTGCGTAATGGACGGGGGCCGGGGTGAGCAGTTCTTC	CACVMDGGRGEQFF
-	TRBV9	-	TRBJ1-4	TGTGCCAGCAGCGTCAAGGACCTCTTAGAGGTTAATGAAAAACTGTTTTTT	CASSVKDLLEVNEKLFF
-	TRBV7-9	TRBD2	TRBJ2-3	TGTGCCAGCAGCTTAGCCAGCGGGGGCGACACAGATACGCAGTATTTT	CASSLASGGDTDTQYF
-	TRBV5-1	-	TRBJ2-2	TGCGCCAGCAGCTTGGCGGGTAGTAACACCGGGGAGCTGTTTTTT	CASSLAGSNTGELFF
-	TRBV14	-	TRBJ1-6	TGTGCCAGCAGCCAAGAGGGGGGGCTGGATTCACCCCTCCACTTT	CASSQEGGLDSPLHF
-	TRBV11-3	-	TRBJ1-1	TGTGCCAGCAGCTTAGGCTTCGAAGCTTTCTTT	CASSLGFEAFF
-	TRBV7-8	TRBD1	TRBJ1-2	TGTGCCAGCAGCTCGTCCGGGACAGGGGAACTCTATGGCTACACCTTC	CASSSSGTGELYGYTF
-	TRBV7-9	-	TRBJ1-5	TGTGCCAGCAGCTTTGGGCAGAATCAGCCCCAGCATTTT	CASSFGQNQPQHF
-	TRBV7-3	TRBD2	TRBJ2-3	TGTGCCAGCAGCTTATATGGGGGGGGCACAGATACGCAGTATTTT	CASSLYGGGTDTQYF
-	TRBV11-3	-	TRBJ2-7	TGTGCCAGCAGCCCCCGTGAGGGGAACTACGAGCAGTACTTC	CASSPREGNYEQYF
-	TRBV29-1	-	TRBJ2-7	TGCAGCGTTGTGATGGCCTACGAGCAGTACTTC	CSVVMAYEQYF
-	TRBV25-1	TRBD1	TRBJ1-1	TGTGCCAGCAGGGGCCGACAGGGTTACACTGAAGCTTTCTTT	CASRGRQGYTEAFF
-	TRBV21-1	-	TRBJ2-4	TGTGCCAGCAGCAAAGGGCGGCAGGGTGGTGACATTCAGTACTTC	CASSKGRQGGDIQYF
-	TRBV5-1	-	TRBJ2-3	TGCGCCAGCAGCTTAACCGGGACTGGAAGAGATACGCAGTATTTT	CASSLTGTGRDTQYF
-	TRBV7-8	TRBD1	TRBJ1-3	TGTGCCAGCAGCTTAGCGCCAGGGGGCCAAAACACCATATATTTT	CASSLAPGGQNTIYF
-	TRBV5-6	-	TRBJ1-2	TGTGCCAGCAGCTCTAGCTATGGCTACACCTTC	CASSSSYGYTF
-	TRBV6-5	TRBD2	TRBJ2-5	TGTGCCAGCAGTTACTCAGGGACTAGCGGCCAAGAGACCCAGTACTTC	CASSYSGTSGQETQYF
-	TRBV13	TRBD1	TRBJ2-7	TGTGCCAGCAGCTTAGTAGGTAACCGGGACAGGGGGCGCGACGAGCAGTACTTC	CASSLVGNRDRGRDEQYF
-	TRBV7-2	TRBD1	TRBJ1-1	TGTGCCAGCAGCTACAACCGGGACAGGAAAGCTTTCTTT	CASSYNRDRKAFF
once	TRBV9	-	TRBJ2-2	TGTGCCAGCAGCGTAGCTGAGCGGATCACCGGGGAGCTGTTTTTT	CASSVAERITGELFF
-	TRBV5-6	-	TRBJ2-5	TGTGCCAGCAGCACCGGGACTCCCCAAGAGACCCAGTACTTC	CASSTGTPQETQYF
-	TRBV2	-	TRBJ2-7	TGTGCCAGCATTTTGAGGTACGAGCAGTACTTC	CASILRYEQYF
-	TRBV10-3	-	TRBJ2-7	TGTGCCATCAGTGAGTCCACGAGCCCCCCCTACGAGCAGTACTTC	CAISESTSPPYEQYF
-	TRBV9	-	TRBJ1-6	TGTGCCAGCAGCGTAGGTATGAATTCACCCCTCCACTTT	CASSVGMNSPLHF
-	TRBV6-5	-	TRBJ1-5	TGTGCCAGCGGAGTTCTGAGGGGCGGTCAGCCCCAGCATTTT	CASGVLRGGQPQHF
-	TRBV18	TRBD1	TRBJ1-2	TGTGCCAGCTCACCACCGGGACAGGGGGCTTTCGGCTACACCTTC	CASSPPGQGAFGYTF
-	TRBV27	TRBD1	TRBJ1-2	TGTGCCAGCAGTCACAGGGGCGGGTCTGGCTACACCTTC	CASSHRGGSGYTF
-	TRBV9	-	TRBJ1-4	TGTGCCAGCAGCGTAGCGGAGGCAGGGTCTGAAAAACTGTTTTTT	CASSVAEAGSEKLFF